This entry is about one T cell receptor (beta chain). Antigen specificity is unknown. This record comes from a study of cytomegalovirus exposure and HLA in healthy donors. V shed 2 bases, J shed 7 bases, and the junction held 7 bases outside the gene matches. Germline V gene data show CDR1 as SGHTA and CDR2 as FQGNSA. This CDR3 contains 15 residues. A multiplex PCR was run with 60 Vbeta primers and 13 Jbeta primers. Profiled with immunoSEQ multiplex PCR; TCRdb holds only in-frame clones, not every one. This sample carries 25,000 to 40,000 clones, with approximately 4.8% going to the ten biggest clones. Study findings and constraints: TCR beta V segments were, for the most part, productive about 87% or about 30% of the time in an earlier analysis.

The sequence came from a female donor in good health and CMV-seronegative. The genes are TRBV7-2 and TRBJ1-4; TRBD1 aligns across 7 bases. Sequencing was done on a sample of PBMCs. The CDR3: CASSLRGPSGEKLFF. The DNA of the CDR3 is TGTGCCAGCAGCTTAAGGGGGCCGAGTGGTGAAAAACTGTTTTTT.